The source of this T cell receptor (beta chain) is a study of T cells in Graves' hyperthyroidism and ophthalmopathy. Study-wide results and caveats: Ophthalmopathy stood apart from stable hyperthyroidism in a 13 V-J model.

This clonotype was seen only a few times. Its specificity is not known. Germline-derived CDR1 and CDR2 are MNHEY and SVGAGI. The CDR3 is 15 amino acids. V lost 1 base to trimming and J lost 0 bases, with 6 bases between them. Diagnosis relied on clinical symptoms, serum thyroxine and TRAb, thyroid ultrasound and orbital computed tomography. TCR beta CDR3 region amplification was performed from RNA transcripts. When the TCR CDR3 underwent first-round RT-PCR, the HTBI primer set was used. TCRdb re-called the multiplex PCR reads with MiXCR, one entry per CDR3 protein. Seen here are hundreds of thousands of distinct CDR3 sequences, 45% observed once, and the top ten hold about 7.2%.

The receptor was derived from an adult man with Graves' disease, either hyperthyroidism or ophthalmopathy (not recorded which). The chain has TRBV6-5 and TRBJ2-2, with a weak D call TRBD2 (5 bases). The sample consisted of peripheral blood or thyroid tissue (not recorded which). In DNA form, the CDR3 reads TGTGCCAGCAGTTACTTCGGGACGAACACCGGGGAGCTGTTTTTT. Translating gives CASSYFGTNTGELFF.